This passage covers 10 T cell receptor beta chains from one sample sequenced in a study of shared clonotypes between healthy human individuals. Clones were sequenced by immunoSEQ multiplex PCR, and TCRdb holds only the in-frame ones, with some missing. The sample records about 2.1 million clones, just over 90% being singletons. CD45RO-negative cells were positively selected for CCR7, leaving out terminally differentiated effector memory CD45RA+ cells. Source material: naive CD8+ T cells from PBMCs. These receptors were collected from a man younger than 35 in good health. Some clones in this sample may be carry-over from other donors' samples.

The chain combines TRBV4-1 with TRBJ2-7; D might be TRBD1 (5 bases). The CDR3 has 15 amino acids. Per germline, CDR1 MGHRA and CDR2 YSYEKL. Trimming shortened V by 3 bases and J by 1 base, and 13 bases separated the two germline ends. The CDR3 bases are TGCGCCAGCAGCCAGGCAGGGCCGGTATCCTACGAGCAGTACTTC. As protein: CASSQAGPVSYEQYF.

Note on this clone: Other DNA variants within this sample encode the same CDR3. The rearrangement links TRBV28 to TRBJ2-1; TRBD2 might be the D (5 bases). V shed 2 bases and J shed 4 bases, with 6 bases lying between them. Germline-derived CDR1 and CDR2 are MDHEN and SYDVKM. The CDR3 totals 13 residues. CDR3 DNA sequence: TGTGCCAGCAGTTTAGGACTTTACAATGAGCAGTTCTTC. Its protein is CASSLGLYNEQFF.

DNA for the CDR3: TGTGCCAGCAGCCACAGGAGAAGTCGGACCGGGGAGCTGTTTTTT. Its protein is CASSHRRSRTGELFF. The chain employs TRBV28 and TRBJ2-2, with D perhaps TRBD1 (5 bases). Deletions cut 6 bases from V and 5 bases from J, with 16 bases between. This CDR3 is built from 15 residues. The germline V gene encodes CDR1 MDHEN and CDR2 SYDVKM.

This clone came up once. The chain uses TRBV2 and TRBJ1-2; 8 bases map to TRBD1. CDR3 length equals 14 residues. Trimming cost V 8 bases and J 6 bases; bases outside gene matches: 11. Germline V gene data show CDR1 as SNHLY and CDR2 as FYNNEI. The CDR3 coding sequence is TGTGCCAGCTCCCCAGGGGGCGAGGCGAATGGCTACACCTTC. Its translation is CASSPGGEANGYTF.

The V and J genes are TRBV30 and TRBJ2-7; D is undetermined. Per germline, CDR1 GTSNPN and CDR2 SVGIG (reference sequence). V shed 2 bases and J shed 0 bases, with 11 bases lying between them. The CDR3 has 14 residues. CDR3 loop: CAWSRSRSSYEQYF. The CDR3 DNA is TGTGCCTGGAGTCGTAGCAGGAGCTCCTACGAGCAGTACTTC.

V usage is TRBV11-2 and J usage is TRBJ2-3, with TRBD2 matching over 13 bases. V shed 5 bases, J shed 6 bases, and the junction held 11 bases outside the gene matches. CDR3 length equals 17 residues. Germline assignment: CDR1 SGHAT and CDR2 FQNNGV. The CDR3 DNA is TGTGCCAGCAGCCAATTACTAGCGGGAGGGCCATGGGATACGCAGTATTTT. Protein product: CASSQLLAGGPWDTQYF. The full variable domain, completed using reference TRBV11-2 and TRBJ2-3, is EAGVAQSPRYKIIEKRQSVAFWCNPISGHATLYWYQQILGQGPKLLIQFQNNGVVDDSQLPKDRFSAERLKGVDSTLKIQPAKLEDSAVYLCASSQLLAGGPWDTQYFGPGTRLTVL.

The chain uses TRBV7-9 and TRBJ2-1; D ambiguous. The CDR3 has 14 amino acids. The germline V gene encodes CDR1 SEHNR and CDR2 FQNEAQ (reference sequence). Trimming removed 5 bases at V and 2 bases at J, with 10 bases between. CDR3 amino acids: CASSPGPPYNEQFF. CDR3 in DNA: TGTGCCAGCAGCCCGGGCCCACCCTACAATGAGCAGTTCTTC.

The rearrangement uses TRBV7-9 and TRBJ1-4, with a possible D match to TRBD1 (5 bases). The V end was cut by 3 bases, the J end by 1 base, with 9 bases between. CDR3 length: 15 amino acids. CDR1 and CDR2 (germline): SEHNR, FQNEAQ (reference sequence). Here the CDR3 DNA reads TGTGCCAGCAGCTTCAGGGAGCTAACTAATGAAAAACTGTTTTTT. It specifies CASSFRELTNEKLFF. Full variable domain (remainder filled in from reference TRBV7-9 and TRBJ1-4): DTGVSQNPRHKITKRGQNVTFRCDPISEHNRLYWYRQTLGQGPEFLTYFQNEAQLEKSRLLSDRFSAERPKGSFSTLEIQRTEQGDSAMYLCASSFRELTNEKLFFGSGTQLSVL.

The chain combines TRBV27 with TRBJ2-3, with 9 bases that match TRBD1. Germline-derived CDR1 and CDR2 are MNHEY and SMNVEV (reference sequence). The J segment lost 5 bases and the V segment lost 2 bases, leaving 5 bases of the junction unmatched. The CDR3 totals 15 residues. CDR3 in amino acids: CASSLVGTGRDTQYF. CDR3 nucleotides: TGTGCCAGCAGTTTAGTGGGGACAGGGCGAGATACGCAGTATTTT.

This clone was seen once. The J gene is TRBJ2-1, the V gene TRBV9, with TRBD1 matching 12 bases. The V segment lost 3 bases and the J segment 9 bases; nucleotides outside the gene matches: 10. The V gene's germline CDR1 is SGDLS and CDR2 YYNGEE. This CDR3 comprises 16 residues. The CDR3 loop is CASSASGTGGLVEQFF. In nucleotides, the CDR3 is TGTGCCAGCAGCGCCTCCGGGACAGGGGGCTTGGTTGAGCAGTTCTTC.